The clone carrying this T cell receptor (beta chain) turned up a few times. Its target is not known. The sample originates from a study of identical twins. All donors comprised healthy Caucasians. The study's findings and limits: The study drew conclusions from cross-sectional statistical analysis, not from following the same donors. The more abundant beta clonotypes in cord blood had fewer insertions, and memory repertoires did not show this.

TCRdb passed the 5' RACE reads through MiXCR, listing each CDR3 protein once. Among roughly 1.6 million distinct CDR3 sequences, about 32% were seen once, and the ten largest hold around 0.25%. CDR3 length: 17 residues. Per the germline V gene, CDR1 is SGHRS and CDR2 is YFSETQ. The chain combines TRBV5-1 with TRBJ2-1; 10 bases align to TRBD1. The DNA end is more similar to TRBJ2-7, so the J call may be wrong. This receptor was taken from a newborn girl in good health. Sequencing input: cord blood. The DNA for the CDR3 is TGCGCCAGCAGCCCCTTAGGACAGGGGGGCTCCTACAATGAGCAGTACTTC. It specifies CASSPLGQGGSYNEQYF.